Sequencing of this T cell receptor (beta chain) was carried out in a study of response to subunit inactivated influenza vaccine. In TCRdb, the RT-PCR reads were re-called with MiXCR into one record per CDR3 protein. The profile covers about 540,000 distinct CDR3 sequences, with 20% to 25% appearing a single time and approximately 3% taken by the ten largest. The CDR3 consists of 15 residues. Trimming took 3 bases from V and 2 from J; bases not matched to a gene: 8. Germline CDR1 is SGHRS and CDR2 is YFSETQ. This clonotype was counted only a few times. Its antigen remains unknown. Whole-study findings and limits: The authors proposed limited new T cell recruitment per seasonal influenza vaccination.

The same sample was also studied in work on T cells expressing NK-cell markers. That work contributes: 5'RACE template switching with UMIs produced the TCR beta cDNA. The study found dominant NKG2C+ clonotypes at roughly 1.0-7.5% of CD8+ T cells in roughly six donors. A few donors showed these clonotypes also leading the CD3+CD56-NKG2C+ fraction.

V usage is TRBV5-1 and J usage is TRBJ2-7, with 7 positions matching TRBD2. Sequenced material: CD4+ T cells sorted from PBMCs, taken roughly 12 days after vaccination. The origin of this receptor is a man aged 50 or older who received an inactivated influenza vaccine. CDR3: CASSWIRDYPYEQYF. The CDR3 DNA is TGCGCCAGCAGCTGGATCCGGGACTACCCCTACGAGCAGTACTTC.